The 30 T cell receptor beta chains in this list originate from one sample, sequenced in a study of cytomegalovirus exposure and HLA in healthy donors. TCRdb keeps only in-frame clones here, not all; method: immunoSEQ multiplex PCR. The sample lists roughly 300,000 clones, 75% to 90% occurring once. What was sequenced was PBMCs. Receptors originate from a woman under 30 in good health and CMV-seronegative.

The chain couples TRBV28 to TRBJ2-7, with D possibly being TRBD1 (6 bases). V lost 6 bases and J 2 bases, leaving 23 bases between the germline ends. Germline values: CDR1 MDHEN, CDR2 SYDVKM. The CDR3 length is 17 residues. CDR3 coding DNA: TGTGCCAGCAGGGGTCTGAAAAGTGGGGACAAAGCCTACGAGCAGTACTTC. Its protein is CASRGLKSGDKAYEQYF.

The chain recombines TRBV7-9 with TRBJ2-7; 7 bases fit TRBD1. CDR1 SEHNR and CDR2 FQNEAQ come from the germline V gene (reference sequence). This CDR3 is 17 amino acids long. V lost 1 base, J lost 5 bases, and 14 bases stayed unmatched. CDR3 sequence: CASSLVGQGETRDEQYF. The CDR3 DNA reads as TGTGCCAGCAGCTTAGTAGGCCAGGGGGAAACACGGGACGAGCAGTACTTC.

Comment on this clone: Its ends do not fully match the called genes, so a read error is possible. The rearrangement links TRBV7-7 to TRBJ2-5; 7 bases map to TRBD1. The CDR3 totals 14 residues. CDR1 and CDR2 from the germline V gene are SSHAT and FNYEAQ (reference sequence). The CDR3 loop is CASSPDRVRETQYF. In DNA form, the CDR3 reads TGTGCTAGCAGCCCCGACAGGGTACGCGAGACCCAGTACTTC.

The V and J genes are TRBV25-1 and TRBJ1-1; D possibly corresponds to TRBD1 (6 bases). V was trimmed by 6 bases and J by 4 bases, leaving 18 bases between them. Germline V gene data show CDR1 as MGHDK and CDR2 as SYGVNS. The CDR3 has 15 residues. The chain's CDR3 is CASRGSGGTGTEAFF. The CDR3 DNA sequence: TGTGCCAGCAGAGGATCGGGGGGCACTGGCACTGAAGCTTTCTTT.

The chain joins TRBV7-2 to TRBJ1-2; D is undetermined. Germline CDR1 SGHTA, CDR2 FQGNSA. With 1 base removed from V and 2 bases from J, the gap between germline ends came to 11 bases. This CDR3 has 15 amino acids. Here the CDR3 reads CASSLVGQANYGYTF. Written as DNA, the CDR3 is TGTGCCAGCAGCTTAGTCGGTCAAGCCAACTATGGCTACACCTTC.

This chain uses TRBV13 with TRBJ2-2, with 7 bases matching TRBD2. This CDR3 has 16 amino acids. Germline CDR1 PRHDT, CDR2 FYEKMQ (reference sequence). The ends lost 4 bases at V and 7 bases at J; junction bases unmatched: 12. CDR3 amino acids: CASSSAGRELNGELFF. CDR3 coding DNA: TGTGCCAGCAGCTCGGCCGGGCGGGAGCTTAACGGGGAGCTGTTTTTT.

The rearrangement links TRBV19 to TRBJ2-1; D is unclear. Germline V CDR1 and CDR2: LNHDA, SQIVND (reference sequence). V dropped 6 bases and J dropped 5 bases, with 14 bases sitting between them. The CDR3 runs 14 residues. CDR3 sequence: CASRNIVLDNEQFF. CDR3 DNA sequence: TGTGCCAGTAGAAATATAGTCTTGGACAATGAGCAGTTCTTC.

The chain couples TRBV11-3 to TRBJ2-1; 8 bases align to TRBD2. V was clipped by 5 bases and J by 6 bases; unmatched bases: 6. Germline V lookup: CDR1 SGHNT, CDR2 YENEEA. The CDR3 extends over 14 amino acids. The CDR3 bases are TGTGCCAGCAGCACCGGGGGGGGTGGCAATGAGCAGTTCTTC. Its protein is CASSTGGGGNEQFF.

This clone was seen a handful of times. The DNA of the CDR3 is TGTGCCAGCAGTCCCTGGGACAGGGGGCCCGAGCAGTACTTC. It specifies CASSPWDRGPEQYF. This chain joins TRBV6-5 and TRBJ2-7; 12 bases are shared with TRBD1. Germline values: CDR1 MNHEY, CDR2 SVGAGI. Trimming took 5 bases from V and 6 from J; bases not matched to a gene: 5. This CDR3 region has 14 residues.

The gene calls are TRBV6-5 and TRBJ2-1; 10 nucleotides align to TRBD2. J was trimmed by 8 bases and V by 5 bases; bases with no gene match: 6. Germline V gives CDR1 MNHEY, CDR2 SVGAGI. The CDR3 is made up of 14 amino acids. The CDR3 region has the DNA TGTGCCAGCAGTCCATCGACTAGCGGGCATGAGCAGTTCTTC. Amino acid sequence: CASSPSTSGHEQFF.

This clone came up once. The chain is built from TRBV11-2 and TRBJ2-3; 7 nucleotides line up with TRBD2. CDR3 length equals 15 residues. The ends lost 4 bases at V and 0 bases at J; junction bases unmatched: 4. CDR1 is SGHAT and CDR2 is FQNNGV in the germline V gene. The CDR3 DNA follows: TGTGCCAGCAGCTATTATAGCGGGAGCACAGATACGCAGTATTTT. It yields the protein CASSYYSGSTDTQYF.

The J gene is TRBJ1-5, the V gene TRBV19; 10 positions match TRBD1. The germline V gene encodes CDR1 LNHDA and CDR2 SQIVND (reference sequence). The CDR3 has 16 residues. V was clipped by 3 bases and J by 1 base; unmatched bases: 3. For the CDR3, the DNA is TGTGCCAGTAGTATTGCGGGACAGGGGAGCAATCAGCCCCAGCATTTT. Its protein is CASSIAGQGSNQPQHF.

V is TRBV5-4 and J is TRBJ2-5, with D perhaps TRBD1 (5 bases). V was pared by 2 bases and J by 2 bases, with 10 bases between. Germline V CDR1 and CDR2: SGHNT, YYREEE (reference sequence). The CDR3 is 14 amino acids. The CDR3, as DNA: TGTGCCAGCAGCTTTTCTCAGGGACAAGAGACCCAGTACTTC. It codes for CASSFSQGQETQYF.

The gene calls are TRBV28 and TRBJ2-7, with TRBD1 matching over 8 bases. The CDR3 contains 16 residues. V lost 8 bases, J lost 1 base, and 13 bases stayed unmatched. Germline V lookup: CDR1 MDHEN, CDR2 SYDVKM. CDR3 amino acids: CASGSQGAPKSYEQYF. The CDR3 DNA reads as TGTGCCAGCGGTAGTCAGGGGGCTCCAAAGTCCTACGAGCAGTACTTC.

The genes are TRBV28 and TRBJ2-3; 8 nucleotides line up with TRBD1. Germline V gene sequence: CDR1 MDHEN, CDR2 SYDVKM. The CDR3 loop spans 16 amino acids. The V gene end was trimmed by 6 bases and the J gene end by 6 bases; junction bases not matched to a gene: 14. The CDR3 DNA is TGTGCCAGCAGGGCAAACGGAGGACAGGGTATCGATACGCAGTATTTT. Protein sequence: CASRANGGQGIDTQYF. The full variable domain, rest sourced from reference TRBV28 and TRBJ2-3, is DVKVTQSSRYLVKRTGEKVFLECVQDMDHENMFWYRQDPGLGLRLIYFSYDVKMKEKGDIPEGYSVSREKKERFSLILESASTNQTSMYLCASRANGGQGIDTQYFGPGTRLTVL.

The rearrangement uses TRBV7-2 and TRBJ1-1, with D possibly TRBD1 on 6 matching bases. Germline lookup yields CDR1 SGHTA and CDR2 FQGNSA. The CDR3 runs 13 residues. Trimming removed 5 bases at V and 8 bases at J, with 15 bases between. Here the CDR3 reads CASSTSYRVEAFF. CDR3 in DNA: TGTGCCAGCAGCACTAGTTACAGGGTAGAAGCTTTCTTT.

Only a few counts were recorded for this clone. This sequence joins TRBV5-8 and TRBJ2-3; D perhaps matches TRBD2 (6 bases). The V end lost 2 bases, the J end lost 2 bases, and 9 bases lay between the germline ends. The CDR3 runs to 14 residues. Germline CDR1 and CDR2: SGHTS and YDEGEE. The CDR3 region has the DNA TGTGCCAGCAGCTTCCCGGGAGTCACAGATACGCAGTATTTT. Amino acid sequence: CASSFPGVTDTQYF.

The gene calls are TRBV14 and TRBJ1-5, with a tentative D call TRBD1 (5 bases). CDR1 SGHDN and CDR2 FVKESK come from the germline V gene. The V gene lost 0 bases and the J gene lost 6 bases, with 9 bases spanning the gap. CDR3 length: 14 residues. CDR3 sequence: CASSQEAGGQPQHF. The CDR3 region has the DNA TGTGCCAGCAGCCAAGAGGCGGGGGGTCAGCCCCAGCATTTT. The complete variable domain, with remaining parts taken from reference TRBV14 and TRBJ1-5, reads EAGVTQFPSHSVIEKGQTVTLRCDPISGHDNLYWYRRVMGKEIKFLLHFVKESKQDESGMPNNRFLAERTGGTYSTLKVQPAELEDSGVYFCASSQEAGGQPQHFGDGTRLSIL.

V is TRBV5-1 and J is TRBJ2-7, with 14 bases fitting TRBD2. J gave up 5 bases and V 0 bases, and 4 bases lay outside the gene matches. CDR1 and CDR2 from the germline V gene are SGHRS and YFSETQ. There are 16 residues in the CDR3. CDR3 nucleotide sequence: TGCGCCAGCAGCTTGGGACTAGCGGGAGGGCTGGACGAGCAGTACTTC. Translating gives CASSLGLAGGLDEQYF.

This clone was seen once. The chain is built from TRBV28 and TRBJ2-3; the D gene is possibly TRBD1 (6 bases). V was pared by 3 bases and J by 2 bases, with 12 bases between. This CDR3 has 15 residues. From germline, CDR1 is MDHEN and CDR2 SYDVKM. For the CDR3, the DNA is TGTGCCAGCAGTTTGGGGGCAGACGACACAGATACGCAGTATTTT. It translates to CASSLGADDTDTQYF.

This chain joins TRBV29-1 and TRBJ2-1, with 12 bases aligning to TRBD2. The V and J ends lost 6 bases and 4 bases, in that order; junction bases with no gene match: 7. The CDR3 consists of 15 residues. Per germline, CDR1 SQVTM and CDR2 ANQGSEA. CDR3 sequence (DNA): TGCAGCGTAACCCCTAGCGGGGGGGCGTACAATGAGCAGTTCTTC. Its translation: CSVTPSGGAYNEQFF.

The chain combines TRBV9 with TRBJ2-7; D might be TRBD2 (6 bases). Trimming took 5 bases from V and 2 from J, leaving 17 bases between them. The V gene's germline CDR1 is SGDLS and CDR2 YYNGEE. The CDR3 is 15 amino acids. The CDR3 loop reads CASRRFEEGPYEQYF. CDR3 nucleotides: TGTGCCAGCAGACGTTTCGAGGAGGGACCCTACGAGCAGTACTTC.

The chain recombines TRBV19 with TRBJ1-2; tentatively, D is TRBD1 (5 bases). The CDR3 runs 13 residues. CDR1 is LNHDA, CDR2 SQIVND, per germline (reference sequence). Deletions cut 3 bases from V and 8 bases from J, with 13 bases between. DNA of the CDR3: TGTGCCAGTAGTATGATCGGGGGAGAGGGCTACACCTTC. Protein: CASSMIGGEGYTF.

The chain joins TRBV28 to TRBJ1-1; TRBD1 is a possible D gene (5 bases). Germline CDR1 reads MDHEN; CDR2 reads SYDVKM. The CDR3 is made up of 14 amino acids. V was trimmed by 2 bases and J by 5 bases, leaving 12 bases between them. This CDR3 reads CASSLLQGGTEAFF. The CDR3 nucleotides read TGTGCCAGCAGTTTACTCCAGGGTGGAACTGAAGCTTTCTTT.

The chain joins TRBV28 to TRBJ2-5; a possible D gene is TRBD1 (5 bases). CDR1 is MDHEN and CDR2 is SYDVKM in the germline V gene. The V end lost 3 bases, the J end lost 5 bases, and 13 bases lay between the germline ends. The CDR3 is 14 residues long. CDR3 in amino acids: CASSLLGPSETQYF. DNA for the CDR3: TGTGCCAGCAGTTTGCTGGGGCCCAGCGAGACCCAGTACTTC.

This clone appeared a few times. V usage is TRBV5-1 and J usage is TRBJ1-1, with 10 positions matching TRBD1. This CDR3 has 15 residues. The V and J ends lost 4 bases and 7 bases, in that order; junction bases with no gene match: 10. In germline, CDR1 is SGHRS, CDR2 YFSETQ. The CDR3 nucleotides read TGCGCCAGCAGCCCTCGGACAGGGGGAAATAGTGAAGCTTTCTTT. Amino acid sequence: CASSPRTGGNSEAFF.

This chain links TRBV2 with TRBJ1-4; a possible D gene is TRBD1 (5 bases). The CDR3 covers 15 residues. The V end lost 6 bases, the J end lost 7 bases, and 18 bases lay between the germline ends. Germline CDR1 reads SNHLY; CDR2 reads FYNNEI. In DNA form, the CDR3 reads TGTGCCAGCAGCGAATACGGGACTTACCCTGAAAAACTGTTTTTT. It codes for CASSEYGTYPEKLFF.

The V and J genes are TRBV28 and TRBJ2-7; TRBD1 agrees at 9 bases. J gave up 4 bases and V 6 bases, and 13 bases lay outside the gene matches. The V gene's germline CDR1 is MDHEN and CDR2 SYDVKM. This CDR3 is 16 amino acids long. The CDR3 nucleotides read TGTGCCAGCAGCCCTTCCCCGGGACAGGGACCTTACGAGCAGTACTTC. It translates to CASSPSPGQGPYEQYF.

CDR3: CASSIGGAGDEPQHF. As DNA, the CDR3 is TGTGCCAGTAGTATAGGGGGGGCGGGGGACGAGCCCCAGCATTTT. The chain employs TRBV19 and TRBJ1-5; D possibly corresponds to TRBD1 (6 bases). The CDR3 has 15 amino acids. CDR1 and CDR2 (germline): LNHDA, SQIVND (reference sequence). Trimming stripped 1 base from V and 8 bases from J, with 15 bases between.

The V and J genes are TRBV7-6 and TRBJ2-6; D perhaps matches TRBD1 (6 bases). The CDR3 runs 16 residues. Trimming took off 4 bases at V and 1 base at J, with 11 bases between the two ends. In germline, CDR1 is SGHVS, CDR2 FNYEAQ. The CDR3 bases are TGTGCCAGCAGCTACCACAGGGAGTCTGGGGCCAACGTCCTGACTTTC. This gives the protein CASSYHRESGANVLTF.